The 25 T cell receptor beta chains presented below share a single source sample, sequenced in a study of T cell responses to AZD1222 COVID-19 vaccine. The assay was immunoSEQ multiplex PCR, and TCRdb's table has in-frame clones only and misses some. The table has approximately 170,000 clones, approximately 94% seen once; the top ten hold 5.1%. The sample consisted of peripheral blood, taken 28 days after the second AZD1222 dose. Every receptor here comes from an adult who received the AZD1222 COVID-19 vaccine.

J is TRBJ2-7 and V is TRBV4-1; 8 nucleotides line up with TRBD1. Looked up from germline, CDR1 is MGHRA and CDR2 is YSYEKL. V gave up 1 base and J gave up 7 bases; unmatched junction bases: 9. The CDR3 runs to 15 residues. CDR3 in amino acids: CASSQVSQGAFEQYF. CDR3 sequence (DNA): TGCGCCAGCAGCCAAGTAAGCCAGGGGGCCTTTGAGCAGTACTTC.

This chain uses TRBV2 with TRBJ1-5, with a weak D call TRBD1 (6 bases). CDR1 is SNHLY and CDR2 is FYNNEI in the germline V gene. V shed 6 bases and J shed 3 bases, with 9 bases lying between them. The CDR3 is 13 residues long. Here the CDR3 reads CASSTGPNQPQHF. DNA of the CDR3: TGTGCCAGCAGCACAGGGCCCAATCAGCCCCAGCATTTT.

The chain is built from TRBV7-9 and TRBJ1-6; D perhaps matches TRBD1 (6 bases). Germline values: CDR1 SEHNR, CDR2 FQNEAQ (reference sequence). V lost 5 bases and J 7 bases, leaving 9 bases between the germline ends. This CDR3 contains 13 residues. The CDR3, as DNA: TGTGCCAGCAGCGCGGACAGAAATTCACCCCTCCACTTT. Translation gives CASSADRNSPLHF. The full variable domain, rest sourced from reference TRBV7-9 and TRBJ1-6, is DTGVSQNPRHKITKRGQNVTFRCDPISEHNRLYWYRQTLGQGPEFLTYFQNEAQLEKSRLLSDRFSAERPKGSFSTLEIQRTEQGDSAMYLCASSADRNSPLHFGNGTRLTVT.

This clone was counted a single time. J is TRBJ2-3 and V is TRBV11-2; 7 nucleotides match TRBD2. V shed 4 bases and J 2 bases; nucleotides not matched to a gene: 9. From germline, CDR1 is SGHAT and CDR2 FQNNGV. The CDR3 totals 16 residues. CDR3: CASSSGASGYTDTQYF. The CDR3 region has the DNA TGTGCCAGCAGCTCAGGTGCTAGCGGATACACAGATACGCAGTATTTT.

The chain is built from TRBV5-5 and TRBJ2-2; TRBD2 matches 9 bases. Per germline, CDR1 SGHKS and CDR2 YYEKEE (reference sequence). This CDR3 is 17 amino acids long. The V segment lost 4 bases and the J segment 8 bases; nucleotides outside the gene matches: 15. In DNA form, the CDR3 reads TGTGCCAGCAGCCCCGTAGGTAGCGGGAGTGTCGGAGGGGAGCTGTTTTTT. Translation gives CASSPVGSGSVGGELFF. Using reference TRBV5-5 and TRBJ2-2 for the parts outside the CDR3, the full variable domain is DAGVTQSPTHLIKTRGQQVTLRCSPISGHKSVSWYQQVLGQGPQFIFQYYEKEERGRGNFPDRFSARQFPNYSSELNVNALLLGDSALYLCASSPVGSGSVGGELFFGEGSRLTVL.

The gene calls are TRBV7-8 and TRBJ2-7; no firm D call. The CDR3 covers 15 residues. V shed 1 base and J shed 5 bases, with 15 bases lying between them. The germline gives CDR1 SGHVS, CDR2 FQNEAQ. The CDR3 DNA sequence: TGTGCCAGCAGCTTAGAATCAGACTTCCCCGACGAGCAGTACTTC. This sequence encodes CASSLESDFPDEQYF.

The chain combines TRBV5-4 with TRBJ2-7; a possible D gene is TRBD1 (6 bases). The ends were cut back, 2 bases at V and 2 bases at J, with 8 bases in the middle. Germline loops: CDR1 SGHNT, CDR2 YYREEE (reference sequence). CDR3 size: 13 residues. CDR3 nucleotide sequence: TGTGCCAGCAGCTTCCCAGGGGCCTACGAGCAGTACTTC. This sequence encodes CASSFPGAYEQYF.

The chain joins TRBV30 to TRBJ1-6; D not certain. In germline, CDR1 is GTSNPN, CDR2 SVGIG (reference sequence). CDR3 length: 10 residues. V was shortened by 2 bases and J by 11 bases, with 4 bases between the two germline ends. This chain's CDR3 is CAWSRPPLHF. CDR3 DNA sequence: TGTGCCTGGAGTCGGCCACCCCTCCACTTT.

The chain joins TRBV12-5 to TRBJ2-6, with a weak D call TRBD1 (5 bases). Deletions cut 6 bases from V and 4 bases from J, with 13 bases between. The CDR3 extends over 15 amino acids. Germline CDR1 is LGHNT and CDR2 is FRNRAP. The CDR3 DNA reads TGTGCTAGTGGCGCAGGGTTAGGAGGGGCCAACGTCCTGACTTTC. It encodes CASGAGLGGANVLTF.

The rearrangement links TRBV6-1 to TRBJ1-5, with TRBD1 matching 10 bases. Germline CDR1 is MNHNS and CDR2 is SASEGT. CDR3 length equals 19 residues. V lost 2 bases to trimming and J lost 2 bases; unmatched junction nucleotides: 12. The CDR3 DNA is TGTGCCAGCAGTGAATGGCCTATTGGGACAGGGGCAGGCAATCAGCCCCAGCATTTT. It translates to CASSEWPIGTGAGNQPQHF.

The chain couples TRBV28 to TRBJ1-5; D unresolved. The CDR3 spans 16 residues. Germline-derived CDR1 and CDR2 are MDHEN and SYDVKM. Trimming removed 6 bases from V and 2 bases from J, with 17 bases in between. The CDR3 bases are TGTGCCAGCAGAGAGACCGATTGGCAGGGCAATCAGCCCCAGCATTTT. Encoded protein: CASRETDWQGNQPQHF.

The chain has TRBV6-6 and TRBJ1-3, with a weak D call TRBD1 (6 bases). Germline V gives CDR1 MNHNY, CDR2 SVGAGI (reference sequence). Trimming stripped 5 bases from V and 4 bases from J, with 12 bases between. The CDR3 extends over 14 amino acids. As DNA, the CDR3 is TGTGCCAGCAGTCCCGGGGGGCAGGGAAACACCATATATTTT. Translation gives CASSPGGQGNTIYF.

The rearrangement joins TRBV7-2 to TRBJ1-2; D is perhaps TRBD1 (5 bases). The length of the CDR3 is 15 residues. From germline, CDR1 is SGHTA and CDR2 FQGNSA. The V and J ends lost 1 base and 8 bases respectively, with 17 bases between them. CDR3 protein: CASSLVQGTGGGYTF. The CDR3 DNA sequence: TGTGCCAGCAGCTTAGTGCAGGGCACGGGGGGAGGCTACACCTTC.

V gene TRBV6-6 combines with J gene TRBJ1-2; weak D call: TRBD1 (6 bases). This CDR3 spans 14 amino acids. V lost 5 bases and J lost 6, with 16 bases in between. Germline V gene lookup returns CDR1 MNHNY and CDR2 SVGAGI (reference sequence). CDR3 nucleotides: TGTGCCAGCAGTCGATCGACAGGCAGGGATGGCTACACCTTC. Protein product: CASSRSTGRDGYTF.

The chain has TRBV7-9 and TRBJ1-1; possibly TRBD1 for D (5 bases). Germline V gives CDR1 SEHNR, CDR2 FQNEAQ (reference sequence). The CDR3 extends over 15 amino acids. V lost 5 bases and J lost 4, with 17 bases in between. CDR3: CASSPDGGGGTEAFF. For the CDR3, the DNA is TGTGCCAGCAGCCCTGACGGGGGAGGAGGCACTGAAGCTTTCTTT. Full variable domain (rest looked up from reference TRBV7-9 and TRBJ1-1): DTGVSQNPRHKITKRGQNVTFRCDPISEHNRLYWYRQTLGQGPEFLTYFQNEAQLEKSRLLSDRFSAERPKGSFSTLEIQRTEQGDSAMYLCASSPDGGGGTEAFFGQGTRLTVV.

This clone is a singleton in its sample. The chain is built from TRBV3-1 (or the pseudogene TRBV3-2) and TRBJ2-6; no clear D. The CDR3 is made up of 17 amino acids. The germline V and J ends were trimmed by 5 bases and 0 bases, with 14 bases remaining between them. Germline CDR1 LGHDT, CDR2 YNNKEL (reference sequence). The chain's CDR3 is CASSYDGRFSGANVLTF. The CDR3 DNA sequence: TGTGCCAGCAGCTACGACGGGCGGTTCTCTGGGGCCAACGTCCTGACTTTC.

This clone was picked up one time. The V and J genes are TRBV21-1 and TRBJ2-7; the D call in the table, TRBD2, was not verified against the DNA. TRBV21-1 is assigned pseudogene status. The length of the CDR3 is 14 residues. DNA of the CDR3: TGTGCCAGCAGCAAAGTGGGGGGCTCCTACGAGCAGTACTTC. Protein sequence: CASSKVGGSYEQYF.

This chain uses TRBV7-9 with TRBJ1-2; unclear D gene. The CDR3 sequence is 13 residues long. Per germline, CDR1 SEHNR and CDR2 FQNEAQ (reference sequence). Between the trimmed V and J ends, which lost 5 bases and 8 bases, there was a span of 15 bases. CDR3 sequence reads: CASSLPTTVGYTF. For the CDR3, the DNA is TGTGCCAGCAGCCTACCGACTACTGTCGGCTACACCTTC.

This chain uses TRBV28 with TRBJ1-2; 9 bases map to TRBD1. Per the germline V gene, CDR1 is MDHEN and CDR2 is SYDVKM. This CDR3 contains 16 residues. Trimming took 4 bases from V and 3 from J; bases not matched to a gene: 9. DNA for the CDR3: TGTGCCAGCAGTTCCGCCACTAGGACAGGGGACTATGGCTACACCTTC. Residues: CASSSATRTGDYGYTF.

CDR3 sequence: CASSQGRTSQYEQYF. CDR3 sequence (DNA): TGTGCCAGCAGCCAAGGCAGGACTAGTCAATACGAGCAGTACTTC. The gene calls are TRBV3-1 (or the pseudogene TRBV3-2) and TRBJ2-7; 7 nucleotides line up with TRBD2. The V and J ends lost 1 base and 4 bases, in that order; junction bases with no gene match: 7. The CDR3 is 15 residues long. Germline loops: CDR1 LGHDT, CDR2 YNNKEL (reference sequence).

V gene TRBV5-4 combines with J gene TRBJ1-2; possibly TRBD1 for D (6 bases). Germline CDR1 reads SGHNT; CDR2 reads YYREEE (reference sequence). The CDR3 runs 15 residues. V dropped 4 bases and J dropped 1 base, with 14 bases sitting between them. The CDR3 DNA sequence: TGTGCCAGCAGCCCGAAGGGGGAAATTAACTATGGCTACACCTTC. Amino acids: CASSPKGEINYGYTF.

This rearrangement joins TRBV29-1 to TRBJ2-5, with D unresolved. This CDR3 contains 12 residues. The V gene's germline CDR1 is SQVTM and CDR2 ANQGSEA. Trimming shortened V by 2 bases and J by 5 bases, and 9 bases separated the two germline ends. The CDR3 nucleotides are TGCAGCGTTGAACCGATGGGGGAGACCCAGTACTTC. Its translation: CSVEPMGETQYF.

The rearrangement links TRBV15 to TRBJ2-1; TRBD2 aligns across 13 bases. V was clipped by 0 bases and J by 6 bases; unmatched bases: 8. CDR3 length: 18 residues. Per germline, CDR1 LNHNV and CDR2 YYDKDF (reference sequence). The DNA of the CDR3 is TGTGCCACCAGCAGAGACACAATACTAGCGGGAGGGCCCAATGAGCAGTTCTTC. This sequence encodes CATSRDTILAGGPNEQFF.

This clone showed up just once. V usage is TRBV12-3 or TRBV12-4 and J usage is TRBJ1-2; 9 bases are a match to TRBD1. J gave up 8 bases and V 3 bases, and 1 base lay outside the gene matches. This CDR3 contains 12 residues. CDR3 coding DNA: TGTGCCAGCAGTTTGGGACAGGGCGGCTACACCTTC. This codes for CASSLGQGGYTF.

The V gene is TRBV27, the J gene TRBJ1-3, with 9 bases matching TRBD1. CDR1 is MNHEY and CDR2 is SMNVEV in the germline V gene (reference sequence). The V gene end was trimmed by 4 bases and the J gene end by 3 bases; junction bases not matched to a gene: 10. There are 17 residues in the CDR3. The CDR3 nucleotides are TGTGCCAGCAGTTCTCAAGCCGGGACAGGGTTTGGAAACACCATATATTTT. It encodes CASSSQAGTGFGNTIYF.